This T cell receptor beta chain was observed in a study of blood T cell repertoires in COVID-19. About the research overall: Specimens from acute and convalescent COVID-19 originated in the United States, Italy and Spain. PBMCs, B-cell-depleted T cells, or T cells provided the cDNA or gDNA that made up the material.

CDR1 and CDR2 from the germline V gene are MDHEN and SYDVKM. This CDR3 contains 14 residues. V was clipped by 5 bases and J by 4 bases, with 14 bases between them. TCRdb's copy holds only in-frame clones and misses some; the assay was immunoSEQ multiplex PCR. The data hold some 240,000 clones, with roughly 76% observed a single time. The TCR was taken from a woman over 75 with COVID-19, enrolled during active disease. The chain has TRBV28 and TRBJ1-2, with D possibly TRBD1 on 6 matching bases. The source material was peripheral blood. The CDR3 reads CASSLPGAAYGYTF. The CDR3 coding sequence is TGTGCCAGCAGTCTTCCAGGGGCGGCCTATGGCTACACCTTC.